This is a list of T cell receptor beta chains from one sample in a study of T cell repertoires in cytomegalovirus infection. TCRdb itself ran the reads through MiXCR, one entry per CDR3 protein. The sample records roughly 78,000 distinct CDR3 sequences, approximately 40% being singletons. Their target antigens are unknown. The sample consisted of CD8+ T cells from cultured PBMCs, taken from culture after CMV antigen stimulation. The receptors stem from a human donor in good health (CMV status not recorded). Some clones in this sample may be carry-over from other donors' samples. Each CDR3 is given with its conserved first and last residue.

TRBV5-6 | CASSLAAYWNTGELFF
TRBV4-1 | CASSHRRDLSGGDTDTQYF
TRBV4-1 | CASSQGGQEAFF
TRBV28 | CASSPFMAQGVDTEAFF
TRBV5-1 | CASSLNPSLYNEQFF
TRBV2 | CASSVTGTKNQPQHF
TRBV4-1 | CASSQGDRSTDTQYF
TRBV7-9 | CASSLASDRNNYGYTF
TRBV27 | CASSLLRPNTEAFF
TRBV10-2 | CASSEESGFSYEQYF
TRBV6-1 | CASTRKGGLQRTDYNSPLHF
TRBV4-1 | CASSQDMWGSGELFF
TRBV2 | CASRGTGFGYGYTF
TRBV15 | CATSSWKMKAMRVQETQYF
TRBV7-8 | CASSYSGGETQYF
TRBV7-9 | CASSRLTELNYGYTF
TRBV2 | CASSVLRAPDEQYF
TRBV7-6 | CASSLAWTSGGSDTQYF
TRBV6-2/TRBV6-3 | CASILHPGGNPTGELFF
TRBV6-1 | CASSEGTSGAETQYF
TRBV28 | CASRREGGGELFF
TRBV28 | CASSFAGGSYEQYF
TRBV27 | CASSLSANNEQFF
TRBV7-6 | CASSAGTALNYGYTF
TRBV27 | CASSPAYEQYF
TRBV20-1 | CSARGEGGHEQYF
TRBV6-6 | CASSPQTGELFF
TRBV14 | CASSQSRISYEQYF
TRBV7-9 | CASSDKAGRITEAFF